These T cell receptor beta chains were read from a single sample in a study of shared clonotypes between healthy human individuals. The data were produced by immunoSEQ multiplex PCR, yet TCRdb's version contains in-frame clones alone and is incomplete. This sample carries around 1.6 million clones, under 99% of them seen once, and the ten largest clones take roughly 0.4%. The material sequenced was naive CD4+ T cells sorted from blood. The receptor set was obtained from a man aged 25 to 40 in good health. Each CDR3 is given without its conserved first and last residue. Fields, in order: V gene, J gene, CDR3 protein.

V gene: TRBV28
J gene: TRBJ2-7
CDR3 protein: ASSLWTGGGPYEQY

V gene: TRBV18
J gene: TRBJ1-2
CDR3 protein: ASSPPGTGGVSWTVQSYGYT

V gene: TRBV15
J gene: TRBJ2-5
CDR3 protein: ATSSGDQYQETQY

V gene: TRBV14
J gene: TRBJ2-2
CDR3 protein: ASSPIDRFGELF

V gene: TRBV18
J gene: TRBJ1-1
CDR3 protein: ASSLAGQFDTEAF

V gene: TRBV27
J gene: TRBJ2-1
CDR3 protein: ASTQAGIYNEQF

V gene: TRBV27
J gene: TRBJ2-7
CDR3 protein: ASSISGSYYEQY

V gene: TRBV5-5
J gene: TRBJ2-2
CDR3 protein: ASSLFGTTNTGELF

V gene: TRBV29-1
J gene: TRBJ2-3
CDR3 protein: SVGKAGVGTDTQY

V gene: TRBV5-1
J gene: TRBJ1-2
CDR3 protein: ASSSSGSGNYGYT

V gene: TRBV6-4
J gene: TRBJ2-5
CDR3 protein: ASSRERGETQY

V gene: TRBV5-1
J gene: TRBJ2-5
CDR3 protein: ASSPGLAGGHHETQY

V gene: TRBV5-1
J gene: TRBJ2-3
CDR3 protein: ASSGSTDTQY

V gene: TRBV7-9
J gene: TRBJ2-7
CDR3 protein: ASSLGASGTEQY

V gene: TRBV11-2
J gene: TRBJ2-6
CDR3 protein: ASSLLAAFSGANVLT